This passage covers 26 T cell receptor beta chains from one sample sequenced in a study of cytomegalovirus exposure and HLA in healthy donors. With 60 Vbeta and 13 Jbeta primers, the PCR was carried out. Assay used: immunoSEQ multiplex PCR; TCRdb lists only in-frame clones, some missing. Among around 170,000 clones listed, 65% to 85% were seen once. Sequencing was carried out using PBMCs. The receptors were gathered from a woman aged 45 to 65 in good health and CMV-seropositive.

The chain couples TRBV5-1 to TRBJ1-1; the D gene is possibly TRBD1 (6 bases). Deletions cut 0 bases from V and 0 bases from J, with 12 bases between. The germline CDR1 and CDR2 sequences are SGHRS and YFSETQ. The CDR3 has 16 amino acids. The chain's CDR3 is CASSLDDRPLNTEAFF. DNA for the CDR3: TGCGCCAGCAGCTTGGATGACAGGCCTTTGAACACTGAAGCTTTCTTT.

The chain carries TRBV10-3 and TRBJ2-3; unclear D gene. Germline V gene lookup returns CDR1 ENHRY and CDR2 SYGVKD. Trimming left V 3 bases short and J 4 bases short, with 2 bases between. The CDR3 is 11 amino acids. As DNA, the CDR3 is TGTGCCATCAGTGACGCAGATACGCAGTATTTT. Translation: CAISDADTQYF.

This clone was seen only a few times. V is TRBV6-6 and J is TRBJ2-3; 8 nucleotides agree with TRBD2. V lost 6 bases and J lost 6; bases outside the gene matches: 11. Germline-derived CDR1 and CDR2 are MNHNY and SVGAGI (reference sequence). This CDR3 is 15 amino acids long. The CDR3 DNA reads TGTGCCAGCAGCCCAAGCGGGGGCCTATGGGATACGCAGTATTTT. Translating gives CASSPSGGLWDTQYF.

This chain uses TRBV6-5 with TRBJ2-2; possibly TRBD1 for D (6 bases). V was clipped by 6 bases and J by 7 bases, with 9 bases between them. The CDR3 length is 12 residues. Germline V gene lookup returns CDR1 MNHEY and CDR2 SVGAGI. The CDR3 bases are TGTGCCAGCAGCAGGGGTATCGGGGAGCTGTTTTTT. As protein: CASSRGIGELFF.

The V gene is TRBV11-2, the J gene TRBJ2-7, with TRBD1 matching 7 bases. The CDR3 runs to 15 residues. Germline V lookup: CDR1 SGHAT, CDR2 FQNNGV. The trim removed 3 bases at V and 0 bases at J, leaving 5 bases unmatched. The CDR3 reads CASSFTDRNSYEQYF. CDR3 DNA: TGTGCCAGCAGCTTCACGGACAGGAACTCCTACGAGCAGTACTTC.

The rearrangement links TRBV11-2 to TRBJ1-2, with TRBD1 matching 8 bases. The CDR3 length is 15 residues. Germline CDR1 and CDR2: SGHAT and FQNNGV. Unmatched junction bases numbered 12, after V lost 5 bases and J lost 7 bases. The DNA for the CDR3 is TGTGCCAGCAGCGCAAACTCAGGGGGCGCAGGTGGCTACACCTTC. This codes for CASSANSGGAGGYTF.

The chain is built from TRBV5-5 and TRBJ1-5; TRBD1 is a possible D gene (6 bases). The CDR3 contains 14 residues. V lost 0 bases to trimming and J lost 14 bases, with 18 bases between them. CDR1 and CDR2 (germline): SGHKS, YYEKEE (reference sequence). The CDR3 sequence is CASSLDHTGHAKHF. The CDR3 bases are TGTGCCAGCAGCTTGGACCACACAGGGCACGCCAAGCATTTT.

This chain connects TRBV5-1 to TRBJ1-2; 11 bases match TRBD1. V lost 4 bases to trimming and J lost 5 bases; unmatched junction nucleotides: 13. The CDR3 sequence is 17 residues long. In germline, CDR1 is SGHRS, CDR2 YFSETQ. CDR3 sequence reads: CASSLGTGGVDSYGYTF. CDR3 bases: TGCGCCAGCAGCCTCGGGACAGGGGGTGTCGATTCTTATGGCTACACCTTC.

The CDR3, as DNA: TGTGCCAGCAGCCTAGAGACCGGGACTAGCCTCAATGAGCAGTTCTTC. Amino acid sequence: CASSLETGTSLNEQFF. The V gene is TRBV14, the J gene TRBJ2-1; 9 bases are a match to TRBD2. V lost 4 bases, J lost 6 bases, and 10 bases stayed unmatched. The CDR3 is 16 amino acids. The germline V gene encodes CDR1 SGHDN and CDR2 FVKESK. Combining the CDR3 with reference TRBV14 and TRBJ2-1 gives the whole variable domain EAGVTQFPSHSVIEKGQTVTLRCDPISGHDNLYWYRRVMGKEIKFLLHFVKESKQDESGMPNNRFLAERTGGTYSTLKVQPAELEDSGVYFCASSLETGTSLNEQFFGPGTRLTVL.

This clone turned up a few times. V gene TRBV5-5 combines with J gene TRBJ1-4; 11 nucleotides agree with TRBD1. The CDR3 totals 16 residues. Germline trimming cut 0 bases from V and 8 bases from J; bases unmatched to any gene: 6. Germline V gene data show CDR1 as SGHKS and CDR2 as YYEKEE (reference sequence). The CDR3 DNA sequence: TGTGCCAGCAGCTTGGCCTGGACAGGGGGCGAGGAAAAACTGTTTTTT. Translated, it gives CASSLAWTGGEEKLFF.

Comments on this clone: The final CDR3 position lacks the conserved phenylalanine or tryptophan, pointing to a likely read error. The chain links TRBV11-1 to TRBJ1-2, with 7 positions matching TRBD1. CDR3 length: 15 amino acids. V lost 5 bases to trimming and J lost 4 bases; unmatched junction nucleotides: 10. Germline V gives CDR1 SGHAT, CDR2 FQDESV (reference sequence). The CDR3 protein is CASSHQRDSLYGYTL. The CDR3, as DNA: TGTGCCAGCAGCCACCAACGGGACAGCCTCTATGGCTACACCCTC.

This clone was seen a single time. The chain links TRBV2 to TRBJ1-1; D uncertain. This CDR3 is 15 amino acids long. Germline V gene sequence: CDR1 SNHLY, CDR2 FYNNEI. Trimming cost V 5 bases and J 4 bases, with 17 bases left between them. The DNA of the CDR3 is TGTGCCAGCAGTTTTTCAGGTGCTACGTCCACTGAAGCTTTCTTT. As protein: CASSFSGATSTEAFF.

This sequence joins TRBV7-8 and TRBJ2-1; tentatively, D is TRBD2 (7 bases). The germline gives CDR1 SGHVS, CDR2 FQNEAQ. CDR3 length: 16 residues. V gave up 4 bases and J gave up 2 bases, with 15 bases separating them. CDR3 bases: TGTGCCAGCAGCTCACTCAGCGGGGACACCTACAATGAGCAGTTCTTC. This sequence encodes CASSSLSGDTYNEQFF.

This clone was recorded a few times. The V call is TRBV9, the J call TRBJ1-1; TRBD1 agrees at 9 bases. Unmatched junction bases numbered 5, after V lost 4 bases and J lost 1 base. Germline V gives CDR1 SGDLS, CDR2 YYNGEE. The CDR3 covers 15 residues. The CDR3 nucleotides are TGTGCCAGCAGCCCCGGGACAGGGCAGAACACTGAAGCTTTCTTT. As protein: CASSPGTGQNTEAFF.

The chain couples TRBV6-5 to TRBJ1-1; possible D gene TRBD1, 5 bases. V was shortened by 7 bases and J by 4 bases, with 16 bases between the two germline ends. The CDR3 runs to 14 residues. Germline loops: CDR1 MNHEY, CDR2 SVGAGI. CDR3 sequence: CASTPRGGTTEAFF. The CDR3, as DNA: TGTGCCAGCACGCCACGGGGAGGGACCACTGAAGCTTTCTTT.

The chain uses TRBV7-2 and TRBJ1-5; maybe TRBD1 (6 bases). The CDR3 totals 15 residues. V lost 5 bases and J lost 6, with 17 bases in between. Germline V gene data show CDR1 as SGHTA and CDR2 as FQGNSA. CDR3 sequence reads: CASSPYAGAGQPQHF. DNA of the CDR3: TGTGCCAGCAGCCCCTATGCAGGGGCGGGTCAGCCCCAGCATTTT.

The CDR3 DNA sequence: TGTGCCAGCAGTAGACAGGTGGAATACAATGAGCAGTTCTTC. The encoded protein is CASSRQVEYNEQFF. This chain links TRBV6-5 with TRBJ2-1; possibly TRBD1 for D (6 bases). CDR3 length: 14 residues. Germline values: CDR1 MNHEY, CDR2 SVGAGI. Trimming left V 5 bases short and J 4 bases short, with 12 bases between.

The chain couples TRBV7-2 to TRBJ1-5, with TRBD1 matching 8 bases. Looked up from germline, CDR1 is SGHTA and CDR2 is FQGNSA. The CDR3 runs to 15 residues. The ends lost 5 bases at V and 0 bases at J; junction bases unmatched: 3. CDR3 in DNA: TGTGCCAGCAGCCCGGACAGGGCTAGCAATCAGCCCCAGCATTTT. This codes for CASSPDRASNQPQHF.

In its sample, this clone was seen a few times. V usage is TRBV14 and J usage is TRBJ1-3, with TRBD1 identical over 8 bases. The CDR3 has 15 residues. Losses at the gene ends were 4 bases for V and 0 bases for J; bases not matched to a gene: 2. The V gene's germline CDR1 is SGHDN and CDR2 FVKESK. The CDR3 sequence: CASSRTGSSGNTIYF. In nucleotides, the CDR3 is TGTGCCAGCAGCCGGACAGGGAGCTCTGGAAACACCATATATTTT.

V and J are TRBV7-2 and TRBJ2-7, with 10 bases matching TRBD2. The CDR3 covers 17 residues. Trimming removed 4 bases from V and 0 bases from J; junction bases left unmatched: 9. CDR1 is SGHTA and CDR2 is FQGNSA in the germline V gene. In nucleotides, the CDR3 is TGTGCCAGCAGCTATCTAGCGGGAGACAACCCCTCCTACGAGCAGTACTTC. Protein sequence: CASSYLAGDNPSYEQYF.

J is TRBJ2-5 and V is TRBV5-6; D might be TRBD1 (5 bases). The DNA end is a closer match to TRBJ2-7, so the J assignment may be wrong. The CDR3 has 15 residues. Germline loops: CDR1 SGHDT, CDR2 YYEEEE. The CDR3 sequence: CASSLRGLLSYEQYF. CDR3 nucleotide sequence: TGTGCCAGCAGCTTAAGGGGCCTGCTCTCCTACGAGCAGTACTTC.

The chain is built from TRBV30 and TRBJ2-1, with a weak D call TRBD2 (5 bases). CDR1 and CDR2 from the germline V gene are GTSNPN and SVGIG (reference sequence). The CDR3 covers 15 residues. The V end lost 3 bases, the J end lost 5 bases, and 17 bases lay between the germline ends. CDR3 sequence (DNA): TGTGCCTGGAGGACTAAGCGATCACAGAACAATGAGCAGTTCTTC. As protein: CAWRTKRSQNNEQFF.

The chain joins TRBV19 to TRBJ1-1; 11 bases agree with TRBD1. Losses at the gene ends were 4 bases for V and 3 bases for J; bases not matched to a gene: 10. This CDR3 contains 17 residues. Germline V lookup: CDR1 LNHDA, CDR2 SQIVND (reference sequence). The CDR3 nucleotides are TGTGCCAGTAGTACCTTCGGGACAGGGGGTCGGTACACTGAAGCTTTCTTT. Translated: CASSTFGTGGRYTEAFF.

The gene calls are TRBV6-4 and TRBJ2-7, with 7 bases lining up with TRBD1. This CDR3 has 17 residues. Germline V gene lookup returns CDR1 MRHNA and CDR2 SNTAGT. V lost 3 bases to trimming and J lost 4 bases; unmatched junction nucleotides: 15. CDR3 residues: CASSEICRTGEFYEQYF. As DNA, the CDR3 is TGTGCCAGCAGTGAGATATGTCGGACAGGAGAATTTTACGAGCAGTACTTC.

This clone came up once. This chain joins TRBV27 and TRBJ1-1; no reliable D call. From germline, CDR1 is MNHEY and CDR2 SMNVEV (reference sequence). CDR3 length: 13 amino acids. Trimming took off 5 bases at V and 0 bases at J, with 7 bases between the two ends. CDR3 bases: TGTGCCAGCAGTCTTTACTTGAACACTGAAGCTTTCTTT. Translating gives CASSLYLNTEAFF.

The chain uses TRBV28 and TRBJ1-4; D perhaps matches TRBD1 (6 bases). The CDR3 sequence is 14 residues long. Germline assignment: CDR1 MDHEN and CDR2 SYDVKM. Trimming removed 10 bases from V and 3 bases from J, with 15 bases in between. The CDR3 DNA sequence: TGTGCCACCAGAAAACAGGGAGCTAATGAAAAACTGTTTTTT. It is translated as CATRKQGANEKLFF.